This record covers a single TCR beta chain. The J segment lost 6 bases and the V segment lost 2 bases, leaving 4 bases of the junction unmatched. The length of the CDR3 is 15 residues. Per the germline V gene, CDR1 is SGHTA and CDR2 is FQGNSA. This sample stems from a study of blood T cell repertoires in COVID-19. Study context: PBMCs, B-cell-depleted T cells, or T cells were the source of the cDNA or gDNA that made up the material.

Assay: immunoSEQ multiplex PCR; the TCRdb copy retains only in-frame clones and omits some. The repertoire holds approximately 170,000 clones, approximately 85% seen once, with 6.5% to 7.5% in the top ten. V usage is TRBV7-2 and J usage is TRBJ1-2; 12 nucleotides agree with TRBD1. What was sequenced was peripheral blood. The receptor's source is a man older than 75 with COVID-19, enrolled during active disease. The CDR3 DNA reads TGTGCCAGCAGCTTATGGGGACAGGGGGCAAATGGCTACACCTTC. Translating gives CASSLWGQGANGYTF. Combining the CDR3 with reference TRBV7-2 and TRBJ1-2 gives the whole variable domain GAGVSQSPSNKVTEKGKDVELRCDPISGHTALYWYRQSLGQGLEFLIYFQGNSAPDKSGLPSDRFSAERTGGSVSTLTIQRTQQEDSAVYLCASSLWGQGANGYTFGSGTRLTVV.